Each of the 27 T cell receptor beta chains below was sequenced from the same sample in a study of T-cell reconstitution after alpha-beta-depleted transplantation in children. Library preparation (for TCRbeta) was performed with unique molecular identifiers. Via MiXCR, TCRdb re-called the PCR reads, giving one row per CDR3 protein. This table holds approximately 500,000 distinct CDR3 sequences, about 11% found once. The sample here was PBMCs, taken before TCRalphabeta/CD19-depleted stem cell transplant. The receptor source for this set is a child younger than 10 with inherited bone marrow failure, due to receive a stem cell transplant.

This clonotype was seen many times. The rearrangement links TRBV20-1 to TRBJ2-7, with TRBD2 as a possible D gene (5 bases). V was shortened by 4 bases and J by 2 bases, with 21 bases between the two germline ends. The CDR3 totals 16 residues. The V gene's germline CDR1 is DFQATT and CDR2 SNEGSKA (reference sequence). CDR3 in amino acids: CSAKDSPGDGPYEQYF. In DNA form, the CDR3 reads TGCAGTGCTAAGGACTCCCCAGGAGACGGTCCCTACGAGCAGTACTTC.

This clonotype was counted ten times or more. The chain couples TRBV15 to TRBJ2-7; 9 positions match TRBD2. Germline V CDR1 and CDR2: LNHNV, YYDKDF (reference sequence). CDR3 length: 17 residues. The J segment lost 0 bases and the V segment lost 0 bases, leaving 6 bases of the junction unmatched. CDR3 DNA sequence: TGTGCCACCAGCAGAGATTGGGCTAGCGGGACCTCCTACGAGCAGTACTTC. As protein: CATSRDWASGTSYEQYF.

This clonotype has ten or more counts. V gene TRBV28 combines with J gene TRBJ2-3; maybe TRBD1 (5 bases). CDR3 length: 15 residues. Germline assignment: CDR1 MDHEN and CDR2 SYDVKM. Trimming removed 4 bases from V and 2 bases from J, with 13 bases in between. The CDR3 loop is CASSSPRALTDTQYF. The CDR3 DNA follows: TGTGCCAGCAGTTCACCCAGGGCACTCACAGATACGCAGTATTTT.

The table lists this clonotype with many counts. The rearrangement joins TRBV12-3 or TRBV12-4 to TRBJ2-2; D is perhaps TRBD1 or TRBD2 (5 bases each). The length of the CDR3 is 15 residues. Trimming took 5 bases from V and 6 from J, leaving 16 bases between them. Written as DNA, the CDR3 is TGTGCCAGCAGTGGGGGAAATGGTAGGGCCGGGGAGCTGTTTTTT. Translating gives CASSGGNGRAGELFF.

The V call is TRBV4-3, the J call TRBJ2-3; maybe TRBD2 (6 bases). Germline assignment: CDR1 LGHNA and CDR2 YSLEER. V lost 0 bases and J lost 2, with 12 bases in between. This CDR3 is built from 16 residues. CDR3 coding DNA: TGCGCCAGCAGCCAAGATCACGGCGGGACCACAGATACGCAGTATTTT. Translation gives CASSQDHGGTTDTQYF.

This clonotype was seen at least ten times. The chain is built from TRBV10-3 and TRBJ2-1, with 9 bases matching TRBD2. Germline V lookup: CDR1 ENHRY, CDR2 SYGVKD. The CDR3 totals 16 residues. V dropped 6 bases and J dropped 6; count of bases not matched to a gene: 12. The CDR3 protein is CAIRTRGSGSPNEQFF. The CDR3 DNA follows: TGTGCCATCAGGACCCGTGGTAGCGGGAGCCCCAATGAGCAGTTCTTC.

As regards this clonotype: This may come from a read error, since a much larger clone is one base off. This sequence joins TRBV27 and TRBJ2-1; D gene ambiguous. This CDR3 is 12 amino acids long. CDR1 and CDR2 from the germline V gene are MNHEY and SMNVEV (reference sequence). The CDR3, as DNA: TGTCCCAGTTTATCGCGTTACAATGAGCAGTTCTTC. As protein: CPSLSRYNEQFF.

This clonotype was detected many times. The CDR3 sequence: CASSYSTFDRGYVNQPQHF. The CDR3 DNA reads as TGTGCCAGCAGTTACTCGACCTTCGACAGGGGTTATGTCAATCAGCCCCAGCATTTT. The chain employs TRBV6-2 or TRBV6-3 and TRBJ1-5; 8 nucleotides align to TRBD1. The CDR3 is made up of 19 amino acids. Germline V lookup: CDR1 MNHEY, CDR2 SVGEGT. Losses at the gene ends were 0 bases for V and 3 bases for J; bases not matched to a gene: 13.

This clonotype came up many times. The chain combines TRBV6-2 or TRBV6-3 with TRBJ2-5, with 9 bases lining up with TRBD2. This CDR3 has 15 residues. Trimming took 5 bases from V and 4 from J; bases not matched to a gene: 8. Germline V gene lookup returns CDR1 MNHEY and CDR2 SVGEGT. CDR3 loop: CASSGLAGVGETQYF. In nucleotides, the CDR3 is TGTGCCAGCAGTGGTTTAGCGGGAGTTGGAGAGACCCAGTACTTC.

This clonotype was counted only a few times. The V and J genes are TRBV4-3 and TRBJ1-2; 8 bases fit TRBD1. Germline values: CDR1 LGHNA, CDR2 YSLEER. V lost 0 bases, J lost 4 bases, and 7 bases stayed unmatched. The CDR3 runs 16 residues. CDR3 sequence (DNA): TGCGCCAGCAGCCAAGATTTACCAGGGGGCGTCTATGGCTACACCTTC. This gives the protein CASSQDLPGGVYGYTF.

This clonotype was detected ten times or more. The chain carries TRBV6-2 or TRBV6-3 and TRBJ2-1, with unresolved D. V gave up 4 bases and J gave up 5 bases, with 9 bases separating them. Germline V gene lookup returns CDR1 MNHEY and CDR2 SVGEGT. The CDR3 is 13 residues long. The CDR3 reads CASSSMVHNEQFF. In nucleotides, the CDR3 is TGTGCCAGCAGTTCTATGGTCCACAATGAGCAGTTCTTC.

This clonotype was counted a few times. This sequence joins TRBV5-1 and TRBJ2-3; 9 bases align to TRBD1. There are 15 residues in the CDR3. V lost 3 bases, J lost 3 bases, and 5 bases stayed unmatched. From germline, CDR1 is SGHRS and CDR2 YFSETQ. CDR3 residues: CASSSYRGQTDTQYF. The CDR3 region has the DNA TGCGCCAGCAGCTCCTACAGGGGGCAGACAGATACGCAGTATTTT.

In its sample, this clonotype was seen many times. V gene TRBV12-5 combines with J gene TRBJ2-6; D is perhaps TRBD1 (6 bases). This CDR3 spans 16 amino acids. The V end was cut by 3 bases, the J end by 0 bases, with 9 bases between. The germline gives CDR1 LGHNT, CDR2 FRNRAP. The CDR3 here is CASGFSRGSGANVLTF. DNA for the CDR3: TGTGCTAGTGGTTTTAGCAGGGGCTCTGGGGCCAACGTCCTGACTTTC.

This clonotype occurred many times. This sequence joins TRBV4-3 and TRBJ1-6, with D possibly TRBD1 on 5 matching bases. Trimming stripped 5 bases from V and 14 bases from J, with 22 bases between. The CDR3 loop spans 15 amino acids. CDR1 is LGHNA, CDR2 YSLEER, per germline. CDR3 nucleotide sequence: TGCGCCAGCAGCTCGGAGCAGGGCCCGGTTCGGTCCCTCCACTTT. Encoded protein: CASSSEQGPVRSLHF.

This clonotype was counted many times. An end of the junction differs from the germline gene, which may be a read error. This sequence joins TRBV5-1 and TRBJ2-7; 13 positions match TRBD2. The CDR3 spans 15 residues. The germline CDR1 and CDR2 sequences are SGHRS and YFSETQ. Here the CDR3 DNA reads TGTGCCAGCAGCCTAGGACTAGCGGGGGCCTACGAGCAGTACTTC. It translates to CASSLGLAGAYEQYF.

This clonotype has more than one count but fewer than ten. J is TRBJ2-2 and V is TRBV5-4; TRBD2 matches 14 bases. The CDR3 runs 16 residues. Germline lookup yields CDR1 SGHNT and CDR2 YYREEE (reference sequence). V shed 1 base and J 10 bases; nucleotides not matched to a gene: 6. CDR3 protein: CASSLRLAGGPKELFF. The CDR3 region has the DNA TGTGCCAGCAGCTTGCGACTAGCGGGAGGGCCTAAGGAGCTGTTTTTT.

This rearrangement joins TRBV7-2 to TRBJ2-7; 11 bases are shared with TRBD2. J was trimmed by 6 bases and V by 3 bases; bases with no gene match: 13. The CDR3 length is 17 residues. CDR1 SGHTA and CDR2 FQGNSA come from the germline V gene. In DNA, the CDR3 is TGTGCCAGCAGCTTTTGGAAGGTAGCGGGAGGGCCACGCGAGCAGTACTTC. Its translation is CASSFWKVAGGPREQYF.

This clonotype was seen many times. V gene TRBV9 combines with J gene TRBJ2-5; a possible D gene is TRBD2 (5 bases). The CDR3 contains 14 residues. Germline assignment: CDR1 SGDLS and CDR2 YYNGEE. Trimming stripped 4 bases from V and 4 bases from J, with 14 bases between. CDR3 region: CASSPWAGPETQYF. Here the CDR3 DNA reads TGTGCCAGCAGCCCCTGGGCGGGCCCAGAGACCCAGTACTTC.

In its sample, this clonotype was seen a few times. The CDR3 DNA follows: TGTGCCAGGTCGGTGGGAACGAACACCGGGGAGCTGTTTTTT. It codes for CARSVGTNTGELFF. The chain joins TRBV30 to TRBJ2-2; D gene unclear. The CDR3 totals 14 residues. Germline V gene sequence: CDR1 GTSNPN, CDR2 SVGIG (reference sequence). Trimming took 8 bases from V and 0 from J, leaving 13 bases between them. The whole variable domain, remainder taken from reference TRBV30 and TRBJ2-2, is SQTIHQWPATLVQPVGSPLSLECTVEGTSNPNLYWYRQAAGRGLQLLFYSVGIGQISSEVPQNLSASRPQDRQFILSSKKLLLSDSGFYLCARSVGTNTGELFFGEGSRLTVL.

At least ten counts were recorded for this clonotype. The gene calls are TRBV29-1 and TRBJ2-6; D is ambiguous. The V and J ends lost 3 bases and 1 base respectively, with 7 bases between them. Germline V gene lookup returns CDR1 SQVTM and CDR2 ANQGSEA. The CDR3 extends over 14 amino acids. The CDR3 DNA sequence: TGCAGCGTTGACGAAGGGTCTGGGGCCAACGTCCTGACTTTC. Translation gives CSVDEGSGANVLTF.

This clonotype was detected many times. The chain joins TRBV4-3 to TRBJ1-2, with D possibly matching TRBD1 (5 bases). Germline assignment: CDR1 LGHNA and CDR2 YSLEER. The CDR3 spans 16 residues. V dropped 1 base and J dropped 0 bases, with 12 bases sitting between them. The CDR3 sequence: CASSQVAGTTNYGYTF. The CDR3 nucleotides are TGCGCCAGCAGCCAAGTTGCAGGGACCACTAACTATGGCTACACCTTC.

This clonotype has at least ten counts. The chain carries TRBV28 and TRBJ1-1; no reliable D call. From germline, CDR1 is MDHEN and CDR2 SYDVKM. Trimming cost V 4 bases and J 1 base, with 10 bases left between them. The CDR3 loop spans 14 amino acids. The CDR3 reads CASSSRKQNTEAFF. DNA of the CDR3: TGTGCCAGCAGTTCCCGCAAACAGAACACTGAAGCTTTCTTT.

The chain is built from TRBV25-1 and TRBJ2-7, with a possible D match to TRBD2 (6 bases). The germline V gene has CDR1 MGHDK and CDR2 SYGVNS. The length of the CDR3 is 15 residues. V was trimmed by 1 base and J by 2 bases, leaving 12 bases between them. CDR3 region: CASSEWGRIPYEQYF. In nucleotides, the CDR3 is TGTGCCAGCAGTGAATGGGGGAGGATTCCCTACGAGCAGTACTTC.

The V gene is TRBV4-2, the J gene TRBJ2-5, with 9 bases aligning to TRBD1. Per germline, CDR1 LGHNA and CDR2 YNFKEQ. The CDR3 is made up of 16 amino acids. V lost 3 bases and J lost 4; bases outside the gene matches: 9. The CDR3 protein is CASSQPGDRGSETQYF. The CDR3 DNA reads as TGTGCCAGCAGCCAGCCAGGAGACAGGGGGTCAGAGACCCAGTACTTC.

On this clonotype: This could be a read error, since a much larger clone is one nucleotide away. The chain is built from TRBV7-9 and TRBJ2-7; no clear D. The V gene lost 0 bases and the J gene lost 6 bases, with 6 bases spanning the gap. The germline V gene encodes CDR1 SEHNR and CDR2 FQNEAQ (reference sequence). The CDR3 length is 12 residues. CDR3 loop: CASSLAYSEQYF. The CDR3 nucleotides are TGTGCCAGCAGCTTAGCCTACAGCGAGCAGTACTTC.

The V and J genes are TRBV28 and TRBJ2-7; D may be TRBD2 (6 bases). Germline lookup yields CDR1 MDHEN and CDR2 SYDVKM. Trimming pared 4 bases from V and 2 bases from J, leaving 18 bases between. CDR3 size: 16 residues. The CDR3 nucleotides are TGTGCCAGCAGTTCCGAGGTGGAGGGGCCCCCCTACGAGCAGTACTTC. It codes for CASSSEVEGPPYEQYF.

In this sample, this clonotype turned up a few times. This chain uses TRBV4-3 with TRBJ2-7, with D perhaps TRBD1 or TRBD2 (5 bases each). CDR3 length: 15 amino acids. V was trimmed by 1 base and J by 5 bases, leaving 15 bases between them. Germline CDR1 is LGHNA and CDR2 is YSLEER. CDR3 in amino acids: CASSQGRGRGHEQYF. CDR3 nucleotides: TGCGCCAGCAGCCAAGGCCGGGGACGAGGTCACGAGCAGTACTTC.